This is a list of T cell receptor beta chains from one sample in a study of blood T cell repertoires in COVID-19. Generated by immunoSEQ multiplex PCR, the TCRdb table keeps only in-frame clones and is missing some. The sample includes approximately 250,000 clones, over 65% of them seen just once. The sample was peripheral blood. These receptors were collected from a man in his 60s who had recovered from COVID-19. The CDR3 runs from the conserved cysteine through the conserved F or W. D genes are given only for firm matches. Some rows have no size entry. The others give once, few or many, or a class for an expanded clone.

>13|TRBJ2-4|-|TRBV28|-
TGTGCCAGCAGTCCCCGGGAGAGGAACATTCAGTACTTC
CASSPRERNIQYF
>13|TRBJ1-1|-|TRBV19|-
TGTGCCAGTAGTATAGTTAAAAACACTGAAGCTTTCTTT
CASSIVKNTEAFF
>17|TRBJ2-1|-|TRBV2|TRBD2
TGTGCCAGCAGTGACCCCACCGCTAGCGGGAGAGTAAATGAGCAGTTCTTC
CASSDPTASGRVNEQFF
>16|TRBJ2-1|-|TRBV7-2|-
TGTGCCAGCAGCCCGGGGGTAGCGGCCTCCTACAATGAGCAGTTCTTC
CASSPGVAASYNEQFF
>17|TRBJ2-7|-|TRBV5-1|TRBD2
TGCGCCAGCAGCTTGGGGGGGCGACTAGCGGGCTCCTACGAGCAGTACTTC
CASSLGGRLAGSYEQYF
>16|TRBJ2-1|once|TRBV24-1|-
TGTGCCACCAGTGATAAACAGGGTAGCTCCTACAATGAGCAGTTCTTC
CATSDKQGSSYNEQFF
>17|TRBJ2-3|-|TRBV5-1|TRBD2
TGCGCCAGCAGCTTGGCTCCGACTAGCGGGGGGATAGATACGCAGTATTTT
CASSLAPTSGGIDTQYF
>15|TRBJ2-7|-|TRBV6-5|TRBD2
TGTGCCAGCAGACCTTCGGGGGGGCAGGCAGGGGAGCAGTACTTC
CASRPSGGQAGEQYF
>14|TRBJ2-5|-|TRBV6-6|-
TGTGCCAGCCAAGGCGGGATCATCAAAGAGACCCAGTACTTC
CASQGGIIKETQYF
>15|TRBJ2-3|-|TRBV6-5|TRBD2
TGTGCCAGCTCTTCCGGGACTAGCGGCACAGATACGCAGTATTTT
CASSSGTSGTDTQYF
>21|TRBJ2-3|-|TRBV4-2|TRBD2
TGTGCCAGCAGCCGGGGCTCCGGACTAGCGGGAGGTTCAGCTCGCACAGATACGCAGTATTTT
CASSRGSGLAGGSARTDTQYF
>18|TRBJ2-3|-|TRBV6-1|TRBD2
TGTGCCAGCAGTGAAGGTGTATCAGCGGGGGGGCGAACAGATACGCAGTATTTT
CASSEGVSAGGRTDTQYF
>16|TRBJ2-1|-|TRBV5-1|TRBD2
TGCGCCAGCAGCTTGACGTTAGCGGGGGGCTACAATGAGCAGTTCTTC
CASSLTLAGGYNEQFF
>16|TRBJ2-3|-|TRBV14|TRBD2
TGTGCCAGCAGCCCTCTGGCGGGGGGGATCACAGATACGCAGTATTTT
CASSPLAGGITDTQYF
>18|TRBJ2-1|-|TRBV7-3|-
TGTGCCAGCAGCCCTAGCCGCAACAGGGCCAGCTCCTACAATGAGCAGTTCTTC
CASSPSRNRASSYNEQFF
>14|TRBJ2-7|-|TRBV2|-
TGTGCCAGCAGTGATCGGGACAAAGACTACGAGCAGTACTTC
CASSDRDKDYEQYF
>13|TRBJ2-2|once|TRBV7-3|-
TGTGCCAGCAGCTTACAGGGGACCGGGGAGCTGTTTTTT
CASSLQGTGELFF
>14|TRBJ1-2|-|TRBV6-5|TRBD1
TGTGCCAGCAGTTACTCGACAGGGACGGTTGGCTACACCTTC
CASSYSTGTVGYTF
>13|TRBJ2-3|-|TRBV5-4|-
TGTGCCAGCAGCTTTCAGGGGACAGATACGCAGTATTTT
CASSFQGTDTQYF
>16|TRBJ2-4|-|TRBV21-1|-
TGTGCCAGCAGCAACCCGCCGGGACTAGGGATAGACATTCAGTACTTC
CASSNPPGLGIDIQYF
>16|TRBJ2-1|-|TRBV19|-
TGTGCCAGTAGTATAGGTTTCGGGGTTAGGAACAATGAGCAGTTCTTC
CASSIGFGVRNNEQFF
>17|TRBJ1-5|many|TRBV19|TRBD1
TGTGCCAGTAGTAATCCGGGACAGGGGGCCGGCAATCAGCCCCAGCATTTT
CASSNPGQGAGNQPQHF
>13|TRBJ1-6|once|TRBV6-5|-
TGTGCCGTAAAGAAGGAGTTGAGGTCACCCCTCCACTTT
CAVKKELRSPLHF
>12|TRBJ2-7|few|TRBV3-1/TRBV3-2|TRBD2
TGTGCCAGCAGCCAGGGAGGGCGGGAGCAGTACTTC
CASSQGGREQYF
>15|TRBJ2-3|-|TRBV7-9|TRBD1
TGTGCCAGCAGCCGTACAGGGGGAGGCACAGATACGCAGTATTTT
CASSRTGGGTDTQYF
>14|TRBJ1-6|once|TRBV9|TRBD1
TGTGCCAGCAGCGTATCGGACAGGTATTCACCCCTCCACTTT
CASSVSDRYSPLHF
>13|TRBJ2-7|-|TRBV5-1|TRBD1
TGCGCCAGCAGCTACTACAGGGGTGAGGAGCAGTACTTC
CASSYYRGEEQYF
>14|TRBJ1-2|once|TRBV5-4|-
TGTGCCAGCAGCTTGGCGGACAGAAACTATGGCTACACCTTC
CASSLADRNYGYTF
>16|TRBJ2-3|-|TRBV9|TRBD2
TGTGCCAGCAGCGGAGCGTCAGCGGGAGTGACAGATACGCAGTATTTT
CASSGASAGVTDTQYF
>15|TRBJ2-2|-|TRBV19|TRBD1
TGTGCCAGTAGTCCTCAGGGGGTTGGCACCGGGGAGCTGTTTTTT
CASSPQGVGTGELFF
>14|TRBJ1-2|-|TRBV6-5|TRBD1
TGTGCCAGCAGTTACTACAGGGGCAACTATGGCTACACCTTC
CASSYYRGNYGYTF
>14|TRBJ1-1|-|TRBV2|-
TGTGCCAGCAGAGGTTCAGGGAGGGACACTGAAGCTTTCTTT
CASRGSGRDTEAFF
>16|TRBJ2-3|-|TRBV6-2/TRBV6-3|TRBD2
TGTGCCAGCAGCATTGCGACTAGCGGGTTGCACGATACGCAGTATTTT
CASSIATSGLHDTQYF
>15|TRBJ1-4|-|TRBV9|TRBD1
TGTGCCAGCAGCGTAGCCGGGACAGATAATGAAAAACTGTTTTTT
CASSVAGTDNEKLFF
>14|TRBJ1-2|few|TRBV14|-
TGTGCCAGCAGCCCCGACAGACTCAACTATGGCTACACCTTC
CASSPDRLNYGYTF
>16|TRBJ2-1|-|TRBV19|TRBD2
TGTGCCAGTAGCCCTTCCACAGCGGGAGGGAACAATGAGCAGTTCTTC
CASSPSTAGGNNEQFF
>12|TRBJ1-6|few|TRBV19|-
TGTGCCAGTACACAGAATAATTCACCCCTCCACTTT
CASTQNNSPLHF
>13|TRBJ1-6|-|TRBV6-1|-
TGTGCCAGCAGTGAAGCCAGGAATTCACCCCTCCACTTT
CASSEARNSPLHF
>16|TRBJ1-5|-|TRBV28|-
TGTGCCAGCAGTTTATTCGGGGGGCCGCCGGATCAGCCCCAGCATTTT
CASSLFGGPPDQPQHF
>12|TRBJ2-7|-|TRBV6-5|TRBD2
TGTGTCGTCGGGAGGGACTCCTACGAGCAGTACTTC
CVVGRDSYEQYF
>14|TRBJ1-1|-|TRBV4-1|TRBD1
TGCGCCAGCAGCTTAACGGACAGGGCCACTGAAGCTTTCTTT
CASSLTDRATEAFF
>14|TRBJ2-5|-|TRBV11-2|TRBD2
TGTGCCAGCAGCTTAGGCGGGAGCCAAGAGACCCAGTACTTC
CASSLGGSQETQYF
>16|TRBJ1-3|-|TRBV6-1|-
TGTGCCAGCAGTGTTCGACAGGCCGGGTACGGAAACACCATATATTTT
CASSVRQAGYGNTIYF
>15|TRBJ2-2|-|TRBV6-5|-
TGTGCCAGCAGTTACGATGCAGGGCCCACCGGGGAGCTGTTTTTT
CASSYDAGPTGELFF